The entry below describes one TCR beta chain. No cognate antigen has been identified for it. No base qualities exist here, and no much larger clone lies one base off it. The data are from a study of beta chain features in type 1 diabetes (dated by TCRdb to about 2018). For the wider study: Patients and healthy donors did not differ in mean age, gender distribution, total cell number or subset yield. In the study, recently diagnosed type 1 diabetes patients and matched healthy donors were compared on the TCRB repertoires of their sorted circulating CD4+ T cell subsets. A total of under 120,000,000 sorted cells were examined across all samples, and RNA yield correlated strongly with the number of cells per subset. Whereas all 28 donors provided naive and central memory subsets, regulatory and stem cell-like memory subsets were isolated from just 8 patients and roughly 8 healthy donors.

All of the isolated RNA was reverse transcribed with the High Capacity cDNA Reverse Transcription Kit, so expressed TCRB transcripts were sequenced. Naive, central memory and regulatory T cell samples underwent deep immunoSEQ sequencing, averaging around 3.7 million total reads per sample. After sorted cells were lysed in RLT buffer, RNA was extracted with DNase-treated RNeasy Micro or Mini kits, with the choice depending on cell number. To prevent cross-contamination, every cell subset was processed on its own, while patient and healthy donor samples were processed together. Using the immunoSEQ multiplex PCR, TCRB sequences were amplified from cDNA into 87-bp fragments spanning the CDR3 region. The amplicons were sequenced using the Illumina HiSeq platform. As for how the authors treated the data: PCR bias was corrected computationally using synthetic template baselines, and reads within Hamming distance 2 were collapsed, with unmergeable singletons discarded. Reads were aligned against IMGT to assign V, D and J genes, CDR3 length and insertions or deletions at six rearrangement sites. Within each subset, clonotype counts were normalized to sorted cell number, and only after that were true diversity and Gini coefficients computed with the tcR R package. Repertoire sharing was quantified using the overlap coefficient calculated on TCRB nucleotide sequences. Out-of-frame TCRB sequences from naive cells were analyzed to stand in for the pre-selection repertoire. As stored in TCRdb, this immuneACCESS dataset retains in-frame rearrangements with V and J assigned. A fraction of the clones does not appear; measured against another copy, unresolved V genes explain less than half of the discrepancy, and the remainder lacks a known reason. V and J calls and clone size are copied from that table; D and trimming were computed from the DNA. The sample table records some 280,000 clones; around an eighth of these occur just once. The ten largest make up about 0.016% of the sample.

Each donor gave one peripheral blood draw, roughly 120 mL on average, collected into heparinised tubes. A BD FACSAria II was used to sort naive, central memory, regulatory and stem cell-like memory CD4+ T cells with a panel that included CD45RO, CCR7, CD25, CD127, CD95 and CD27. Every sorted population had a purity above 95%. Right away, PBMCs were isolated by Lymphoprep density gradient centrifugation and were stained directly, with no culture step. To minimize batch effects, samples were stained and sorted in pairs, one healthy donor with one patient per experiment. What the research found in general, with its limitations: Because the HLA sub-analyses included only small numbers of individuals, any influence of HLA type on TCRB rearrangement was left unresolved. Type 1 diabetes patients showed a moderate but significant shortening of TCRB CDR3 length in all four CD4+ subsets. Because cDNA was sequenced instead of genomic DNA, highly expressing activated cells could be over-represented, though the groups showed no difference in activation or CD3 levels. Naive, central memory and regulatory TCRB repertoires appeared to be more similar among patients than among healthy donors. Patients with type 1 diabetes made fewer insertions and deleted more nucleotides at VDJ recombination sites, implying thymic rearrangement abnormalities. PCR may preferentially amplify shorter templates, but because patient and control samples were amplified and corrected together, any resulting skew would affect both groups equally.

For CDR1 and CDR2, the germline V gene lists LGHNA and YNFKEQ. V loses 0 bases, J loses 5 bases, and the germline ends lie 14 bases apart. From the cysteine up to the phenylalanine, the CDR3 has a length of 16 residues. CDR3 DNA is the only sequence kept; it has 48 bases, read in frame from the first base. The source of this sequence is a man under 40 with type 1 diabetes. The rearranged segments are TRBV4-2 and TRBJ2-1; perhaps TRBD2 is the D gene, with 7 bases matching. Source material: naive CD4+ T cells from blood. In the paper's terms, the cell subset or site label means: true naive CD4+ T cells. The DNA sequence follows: TGTGCCAGCAGCCAAGATGGACAGCGGGGAAACAATGAGCAGTTCTTC. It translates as CASSQDGQRGNNEQFF.